The TCR beta chain described here comes from a study of T cells in Graves' hyperthyroidism and ophthalmopathy. Authors of the study amplified TCR beta CDR3 regions from RNA transcripts. The TCR CDR3 was amplified in a first-round RT-PCR using the HTBI primer set. TCRdb analysed the multiplex PCR reads with MiXCR anew, one entry per CDR3 protein. This table holds 490,000 or so distinct CDR3 sequences, roughly a sixth found once. CDR3 length: 13 residues. The germline V gene has CDR1 DFQATT and CDR2 SNEGSKA (reference sequence). V was pared by 4 bases and J by 0 bases, with 10 bases between. At least ten counts were recorded for this clonotype.

The TCR comes from a woman aged 25 to 39 with Graves' ophthalmopathy. Sample: blood. This chain connects TRBV20-1 to TRBJ2-7; D gene uncertain. CDR3 loop: CSATTASSYEQYF. In DNA, the CDR3 is TGCAGTGCTACGACTGCTAGCTCCTACGAGCAGTACTTC.